The 14 T cell receptor beta chains in this list originate from one sample, sequenced in a study of blood T cell repertoires in COVID-19. Clones were sequenced by immunoSEQ multiplex PCR, and TCRdb holds only the in-frame ones, with some missing. This sample has more than 150,000 clones, with approximately 80% found just once. Sequenced sample: PBMCs or T cells enriched from blood (not recorded which). The receptor source for this set is a man between 60 and 75 years old who had been exposed to COVID-19.

This clone was picked up one time. CDR3 in amino acids: CASSFVSSSYNEQFF. The CDR3, as DNA: TGTGCCAGCAGCTTCGTATCGAGCTCCTACAATGAGCAGTTCTTC. V usage is TRBV11-2 and J usage is TRBJ2-1; D is ambiguous. This CDR3 has 15 residues. Per germline, CDR1 SGHAT and CDR2 FQNNGV. V was cut by 3 bases and J by 0 bases, with 9 bases left in between.

The V call is TRBV19, the J call TRBJ2-1; 12 positions match TRBD2. With 3 bases clipped from V and 5 bases from J, the junction kept 5 bases outside the gene matches. The V gene's germline CDR1 is LNHDA and CDR2 SQIVND (reference sequence). CDR3 length equals 16 residues. CDR3 in amino acids: CASSMGGLAGNNEQFF. In nucleotides, the CDR3 is TGTGCCAGTAGTATGGGCGGACTAGCGGGGAACAATGAGCAGTTCTTC. Full variable domain (missing parts from reference TRBV19 and TRBJ2-1): DGGITQSPKYLFRKEGQNVTLSCEQNLNHDAMYWYRQDPGQGLRLIYYSQIVNDFQKGDIAEGYSVSREKKESFPLTVTSAQKNPTAFYLCASSMGGLAGNNEQFFGPGTRLTVL.

V and J are TRBV9 and TRBJ2-7, with TRBD2 matching 13 bases. Trimming removed 3 bases from V and 2 bases from J; junction bases left unmatched: 5. CDR3 size: 16 residues. The germline CDR1 and CDR2 sequences are SGDLS and YYNGEE. The CDR3 sequence: CASSAAGLAGPYEQYF. For the CDR3, the DNA is TGTGCCAGCAGCGCAGCGGGACTAGCGGGGCCCTACGAGCAGTACTTC.

V gene TRBV6-1 combines with J gene TRBJ2-1, with TRBD2 matching over 8 bases. J lost 10 bases, V lost 0 bases, and 5 bases had no gene match. The CDR3 runs to 14 residues. Germline CDR1 reads MNHNS; CDR2 reads SASEGT. The CDR3 spells CASSEALPGGEQFF. Here the CDR3 DNA reads TGTGCCAGCAGTGAAGCGCTTCCGGGGGGGGAGCAGTTCTTC.

CDR3 loop: CASSSGQFVSPGELFF. The CDR3 DNA sequence: TGTGCCAGCAGCTCCGGACAGTTCGTTTCCCCCGGGGAGCTGTTTTTT. The genes are TRBV11-2 and TRBJ2-2, with D possibly TRBD1 on 6 matching bases. The CDR3 spans 16 residues. CDR1 SGHAT and CDR2 FQNNGV come from the germline V gene. The V and J ends lost 4 bases and 6 bases respectively, with 18 bases between them.

V is TRBV14 and J is TRBJ2-3; TRBD1 aligns across 8 bases. Germline CDR1 and CDR2: SGHDN and FVKESK. This CDR3 spans 17 amino acids. The trim removed 1 base at V and 0 bases at J, leaving 6 bases unmatched. The CDR3 coding sequence is TGTGCCAGCAGCCAAGGACAGGGGAGAAAGAGCACAGATACGCAGTATTTT. Its protein is CASSQGQGRKSTDTQYF.

This chain joins TRBV28 and TRBJ1-5; 9 bases agree with TRBD1. CDR1 is MDHEN and CDR2 is SYDVKM in the germline V gene. The CDR3 has 15 amino acids. V was clipped by 3 bases and J by 3 bases; unmatched bases: 3. CDR3: CASSLGDRVNQPQHF. CDR3 coding DNA: TGTGCCAGCAGTTTGGGGGACAGGGTCAATCAGCCCCAGCATTTT. Supplemented by reference TRBV28 and TRBJ1-5, the full variable domain reads DVKVTQSSRYLVKRTGEKVFLECVQDMDHENMFWYRQDPGLGLRLIYFSYDVKMKEKGDIPEGYSVSREKKERFSLILESASTNQTSMYLCASSLGDRVNQPQHFGDGTRLSIL.

CDR3 DNA: TGTGCCAGCAGCCAAGATTATAAGACAGGGGGCGTCAGAACAGATACGCAGTATTTT. This sequence encodes CASSQDYKTGGVRTDTQYF. This chain joins TRBV3-1 (or the pseudogene TRBV3-2) and TRBJ2-3; 10 bases align to TRBD1. The CDR3 is 19 amino acids. V lost 0 bases, J lost 3 bases, and 12 bases stayed unmatched. In germline, CDR1 is LGHDT, CDR2 YNNKEL (reference sequence).

The V gene is TRBV5-1, the J gene TRBJ2-1, with D possibly being TRBD1 (5 bases). CDR3 length: 14 amino acids. In germline, CDR1 is SGHRS, CDR2 YFSETQ. Trimming shortened V by 5 bases and J by 2 bases, and 11 bases separated the two germline ends. The DNA for the CDR3 is TGCGCCAGCAGAGGAGCAGGGACCTACAATGAGCAGTTCTTC. Its protein is CASRGAGTYNEQFF.

The rearrangement joins TRBV4-1 to TRBJ2-7; TRBD2 matches 9 bases. The junction had 4 bases not matched to a gene; V was cut back by 1 base and J by 0 bases. From germline, CDR1 is MGHRA and CDR2 YSYEKL. The CDR3 runs 16 residues. The DNA of the CDR3 is TGCGCCAGCAGCCAAGGGGGTAGCGGGAGCTCCTACGAGCAGTACTTC. Translating gives CASSQGGSGSSYEQYF.

The chain combines TRBV11-3 with TRBJ1-3; 10 bases agree with TRBD1. CDR1 SGHNT and CDR2 YENEEA come from the germline V gene. The CDR3 covers 18 residues. The trim removed 1 base at V and 1 base at J, leaving 7 bases unmatched. The CDR3 DNA follows: TGTGCCAGCAGCTTAGTAGCCGGGACAGGGGTTTCTGGAAACACCATATATTTT. Translated: CASSLVAGTGVSGNTIYF. Complete variable domain (other parts from reference TRBV11-3 and TRBJ1-3): EAGVVQSPRYKIIEKKQPVAFWCNPISGHNTLYWYLQNLGQGPELLIRYENEEAVDDSQLPKDRFSAERLKGVDSTLKIQPAELGDSAVYLCASSLVAGTGVSGNTIYFGEGSWLTVV.

The J gene is TRBJ2-7, the V gene TRBV6-5; 9 bases are shared with TRBD1. CDR3 length equals 13 residues. After removal of 6 bases from V and 7 bases from J, the junction contained 7 bases not matched to a gene. CDR1 and CDR2 (germline): MNHEY, SVGAGI. The CDR3 sequence: CASRQTGGWEQYF. CDR3 DNA: TGTGCCAGCAGGCAGACAGGGGGTTGGGAGCAGTACTTC.

The V call is TRBV13, the J call TRBJ1-2; D unclear. Germline V gene data show CDR1 as PRHDT and CDR2 as FYEKMQ (reference sequence). V lost 1 base, J lost 6 bases, and 6 bases lay in between. This CDR3 spans 12 amino acids. The DNA of the CDR3 is TGTGCCAGCAGCTTAGAACAGAATGGCTACACCTTC. It yields the protein CASSLEQNGYTF.

This clone was observed a handful of times. The V and J genes are TRBV28 and TRBJ1-5; D ambiguous. The CDR3 runs 12 residues. The V end lost 1 base, the J end lost 5 bases, and 3 bases lay between the germline ends. Germline CDR1 MDHEN, CDR2 SYDVKM. The CDR3 sequence is CASSLFYQPQHF. CDR3 in DNA: TGTGCCAGCAGTTTATTCTATCAGCCCCAGCATTTT.